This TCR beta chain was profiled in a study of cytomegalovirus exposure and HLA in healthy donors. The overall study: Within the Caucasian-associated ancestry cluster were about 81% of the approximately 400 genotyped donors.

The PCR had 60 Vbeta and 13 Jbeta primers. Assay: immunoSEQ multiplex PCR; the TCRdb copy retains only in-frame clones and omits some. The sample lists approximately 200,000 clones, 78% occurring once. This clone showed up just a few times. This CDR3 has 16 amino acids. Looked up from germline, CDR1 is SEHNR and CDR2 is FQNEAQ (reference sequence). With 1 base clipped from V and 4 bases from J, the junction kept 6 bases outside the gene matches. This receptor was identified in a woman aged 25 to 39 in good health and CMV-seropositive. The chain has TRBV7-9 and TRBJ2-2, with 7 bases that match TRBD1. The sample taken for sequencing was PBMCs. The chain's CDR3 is CASSLEGGYSTGELFF. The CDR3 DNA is TGTGCCAGCAGCTTAGAAGGGGGCTATAGCACCGGGGAGCTGTTTTTT. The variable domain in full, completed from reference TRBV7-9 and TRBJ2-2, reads DTGVSQNPRHKITKRGQNVTFRCDPISEHNRLYWYRQTLGQGPEFLTYFQNEAQLEKSRLLSDRFSAERPKGSFSTLEIQRTEQGDSAMYLCASSLEGGYSTGELFFGEGSRLTVL.